This is a list of T cell receptor beta chains from one sample in a study of T cell repertoires in cytomegalovirus infection. TCRdb reanalysed the reads using MiXCR and keeps one entry per CDR3 protein. The data contain hundreds of thousands of distinct CDR3 sequences, around 30% of them singletons. These TCRs are of unknown antigen specificity. The sample was cultured PBMCs, taken from culture after CMV antigen stimulation. These receptors were collected from a human donor in good health (CMV status not recorded). Some clones in this sample may be carry-over from other donors' samples. CDR3s include the opening cysteine and the closing phenylalanine or tryptophan. The order of the fields is J gene, D gene, clone size, V gene, CDR3 DNA, CDR3 protein. D genes are given only for firm matches. Clone size is stated in some rows and not others, as once, few, many or a class when expanded.

TRBJ2-3 - - TRBV7-2 TGTGCCAGCAGCTTTAGGAGGGGGCTTATTGATACGCAGTATTTT CASSFRRGLIDTQYF
TRBJ1-3 - - TRBV7-2 TGTGCCAGCAGCTTACACGCAAGCTCTGGAAACACCATATATTTT CASSLHASSGNTIYF
TRBJ2-7 TRBD1 - TRBV19 TGTGCCAGCAAAACCCAGGGGGCTCAGAACGAGCAGTACTTC CASKTQGAQNEQYF
TRBJ2-1 - - TRBV29-1 TGCAGCGTTGAACACCTAGATCAAATGGGCAATAAGCAGTTCTTC CSVEHLDQMGNKQFF
TRBJ2-3 - few TRBV4-3 TGCGCCAGCAGCCAATCTAGCCTAGCAGATACGCAGTATTTT CASSQSSLADTQYF
TRBJ2-1 - many TRBV7-6 TGTGCCAGCAGCCCGACGAGCCTCCCTCACCGTAGCTCCTACAATGAGCAGTTCTTC CASSPTSLPHRSSYNEQFF
TRBJ2-1 TRBD2 many TRBV6-1 TGTGCCAGCAGAGCCGGACTAGCGGGAGACATCGGAGAGCAGTTCTTC CASRAGLAGDIGEQFF
TRBJ2-1 TRBD2 few TRBV24-1 TGTGCCACCAGTGTGGAGCGGGAGGTATACAATGAGCAGTTCTTC CATSVEREVYNEQFF
TRBJ2-1 TRBD2 few TRBV19 TGTGCCAGTAGTGTTACTAGCGGCTTCGGTAATGAGCAGTTCTTC CASSVTSGFGNEQFF
TRBJ2-1 TRBD2 few TRBV4-3 TGCGCCAGCAGCCTGTTTAGCGGGAGGGCAAGCTACAATGAGCAGTTCTTC CASSLFSGRASYNEQFF
TRBJ2-1 - - TRBV11-1 TGTGCCAGCAGCCCGCGCGACCGAATCTACAATGAGCAGTTCTTC CASSPRDRIYNEQFF
TRBJ1-1 TRBD1 many TRBV7-2 TGTGCCAGCAGCTCGGGACAGGGAGCAACTGAAGCTTTCTTT CASSSGQGATEAFF
TRBJ2-3 - few TRBV19 TGTGCCAGTAGTATGTATAAGGGAGAATGGAATACGCAGTATTTT CASSMYKGEWNTQYF
TRBJ1-5 TRBD1 many TRBV7-2 TGTGCCAGCAGCTCATACAGGGGGCCGAATCAGCCCCAGCATTTT CASSSYRGPNQPQHF
TRBJ2-2 - - TRBV4-2 TGTGCCAGCAGCCAAGGGGCCCAGGGGCTGGTCGGGGAGCTGTTTTTT CASSQGAQGLVGELFF
TRBJ2-3 - few TRBV6-1 TGTGCCAGCAGTGCAGAAATCACAGATACGCAGTATTTT CASSAEITDTQYF
TRBJ1-3 - once TRBV4-1 TGCGCCAGCAGCCAAGATAGGGCTGGAAACACCATATATTTT CASSQDRAGNTIYF
TRBJ2-7 - once TRBV28 TGTGCCAGCAGTTGGGCTTGGGGGCAGAGCTCCTACGGGCAGTACTTC CASSWAWGQSSYGQYF
TRBJ2-3 TRBD2 few TRBV6-8 TGTGCCAGCAGTTACTCGAGGGAGGGAAGCACAGATACGCAGTATTTT CASSYSREGSTDTQYF
TRBJ1-5 TRBD1 once TRBV20-1 TGCAGTGCTACCCGGACAGGGGCCCAGCCCCAGCATTTT CSATRTGAQPQHF
TRBJ2-1 - many TRBV7-2 TGTGCCAGCAGCTTAGAACCCCCCCTCGGCGGGGTAAACAATGAGCAGTTCTTC CASSLEPPLGGVNNEQFF
TRBJ2-7 - - TRBV28 TGTGCCAGCAGTTTATCTACAGACCCGTCCTACGAGCAGTACTTC CASSLSTDPSYEQYF
TRBJ2-1 TRBD2 once TRBV4-2 TGTGCCAGCAGCCAAGATAGCGGGAGTGGCGAACGCGAGCAGTTCTTC CASSQDSGSGEREQFF
TRBJ1-2 - few TRBV7-2 TGTGCCAGCAGCTTCCTTGGGACCCTAGCTAAAACTAACTATGGCTACACCTTC CASSFLGTLAKTNYGYTF
TRBJ1-5 - many TRBV28 TGTGCCAGCAGTTTTTTAGGACATTATAGCAATCAGCCCCAGCATTTT CASSFLGHYSNQPQHF
TRBJ2-5 - - TRBV20-1 TGCAGTGCGTTCCAGGGCCAAGAGACCCAGTACTTC CSAFQGQETQYF
TRBJ1-5 - - TRBV4-3 TGCGCCAGCAAGGGGACACTTACTTATAGCAATCAGCCCCAGCATTTT CASKGTLTYSNQPQHF
TRBJ2-1 TRBD2 few TRBV7-2 TGTGCCAGCAGCACGGTAGCGGGGAGCTCCTACAATGAGCAGTTCTTC CASSTVAGSSYNEQFF
TRBJ2-6 - - TRBV12-3/TRBV12-4 TGTGCCAGCAGTTTTTGGGGGACTGGGGCCAACGTCCTGACTTTC CASSFWGTGANVLTF
TRBJ2-3 TRBD1 - TRBV11-2 TGTGCCAGCAGCTTAGGAGGACTCGGACAGGCCCCCACAGATACGCAGTATTTT CASSLGGLGQAPTDTQYF
TRBJ2-1 - - TRBV30 TGTGCCTGGACCCCCAGGGTGGCCTACAATGAGCAGTTCTTC CAWTPRVAYNEQFF
TRBJ1-3 - many TRBV7-2 TGTGCCAGCAGTCCGGTAGGGGGCTCTGGAAACACCATATATTTT CASSPVGGSGNTIYF
TRBJ1-1 - once TRBV4-3 TGCGCCAGCAGCCGCACCGGGGGAGGGAACACTGAAGCTTTCTTT CASSRTGGGNTEAFF
TRBJ2-7 - - TRBV29-1 TGCAGCGTTGTTAGGACGGACTACGAGCAGTACTTC CSVVRTDYEQYF
TRBJ1-1 TRBD1 - TRBV18 TGTGCCAGCTCACCGGAGGGGGCTTGGGCTGAAGCTTTCTTT CASSPEGAWAEAFF
TRBJ2-2 - - TRBV11-1 TGTGCCAGCAGCTCAGGACAGTTCGCCGGGGAGCTGTTTTTT CASSSGQFAGELFF
TRBJ2-1 TRBD1 many TRBV7-2 TGTGCCAGCAGTGGGGGGACAGGGTATTCGGTGGCCTACAATGAGCAGTTCTTC CASSGGTGYSVAYNEQFF
TRBJ2-1 TRBD1 - TRBV10-3 TGTGCCATCAGAACAGACAGGGACAATGAGCAGTTCTTC CAIRTDRDNEQFF
TRBJ2-4 - - TRBV28 TGTGCCAGCAGGCCTAGGGGGTTAGGGACCAAAAACATTCAGTACTTC CASRPRGLGTKNIQYF
TRBJ1-5 - - TRBV6-5 TGTGCCAGCAGTTACGGGACCGACCAGCCCCAGCATTTT CASSYGTDQPQHF
TRBJ2-7 TRBD2 few TRBV5-1 TGCGCCAGCAGCTTCACGGGGGGTTCCTACGAGCAGTACTTC CASSFTGGSYEQYF
TRBJ2-5 - - TRBV7-8 TGTGCCAGCAGCTTAGGCCTAGGAGCGGAGACCCAGTACTTC CASSLGLGAETQYF
TRBJ2-1 - few TRBV7-9 TGTGCCAGCAGCTTAGAGAAATCGGCAGCCTACAATGAGCAGTTCTTC CASSLEKSAAYNEQFF